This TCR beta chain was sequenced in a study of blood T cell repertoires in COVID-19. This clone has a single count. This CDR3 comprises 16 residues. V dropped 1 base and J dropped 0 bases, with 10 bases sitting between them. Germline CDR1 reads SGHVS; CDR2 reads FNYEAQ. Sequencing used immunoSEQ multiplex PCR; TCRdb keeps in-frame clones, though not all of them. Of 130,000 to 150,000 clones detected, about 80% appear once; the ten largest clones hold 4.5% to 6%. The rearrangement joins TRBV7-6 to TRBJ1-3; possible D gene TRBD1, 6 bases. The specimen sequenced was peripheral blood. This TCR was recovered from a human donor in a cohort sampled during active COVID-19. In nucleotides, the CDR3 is TGTGCCAGCAGCTTAGAGGGACACTTCTCTGGAAACACCATATATTTT. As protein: CASSLEGHFSGNTIYF.